Below, 28 T cell receptor beta chains from the same sample are listed, as sequenced in a study of cytotoxic CD8 clonotypes in ibrutinib-treated CLL. The repertoire was sequenced with immunoSEQ multiplex PCR; TCRdb's copy has only in-frame clones and lacks some. The sample holds 150,000 to 200,000 clones, roughly four fifths seen once. The source material was PBMCs, sampled after 12 months of ibrutinib treatment. These receptors originate from a human donor with chronic lymphocytic leukemia.

The chain is built from TRBV28 and TRBJ2-3, with 10 nucleotides matching TRBD2. J was trimmed by 10 bases and V by 7 bases; bases with no gene match: 29. Germline CDR1 reads MDHEN; CDR2 reads SYDVKM. This CDR3 region has 20 residues. The CDR3: CASIPTGRASGRSVGGPQYF. In DNA form, the CDR3 reads TGTGCCAGCATTCCCACGGGTCGGGCTAGCGGGAGAAGCGTTGGGGGTCCGCAGTATTTT.

The chain employs TRBV6-1 and TRBJ2-7; possible D gene TRBD2, 6 bases. Trimming shortened V by 6 bases and J by 4 bases, and 19 bases separated the two germline ends. Looked up from germline, CDR1 is MNHNS and CDR2 is SASEGT. CDR3 length: 15 residues. The CDR3 DNA reads as TGTGCCAGCAGACTAAGGTGGACGGGAGATTACGAGCAGTACTTC. It yields the protein CASRLRWTGDYEQYF.

The rearrangement joins TRBV23-1 to TRBJ2-1; 11 bases are shared with TRBD2. TRBV23-1 is marked as an open reading frame, function uncertain. The V gene end was trimmed by 5 bases and the J gene end by 0 bases; junction bases not matched to a gene: 9. This CDR3 has 18 residues. CDR3 region: CASSSGTSGFFSYNEQFF. For the CDR3, the DNA is TGCGCCAGCAGTTCCGGGACTAGCGGTTTTTTCTCCTACAATGAGCAGTTCTTC.

V usage is TRBV5-4 and J usage is TRBJ2-5, with 9 bases matching TRBD1. The J segment lost 2 bases and the V segment lost 3 bases, leaving 5 bases of the junction unmatched. The CDR3 covers 15 residues. The germline CDR1 and CDR2 sequences are SGHNT and YYREEE (reference sequence). CDR3 coding DNA: TGTGCCAGCAGCTCGGGACAGGGATTTCAAGAGACCCAGTACTTC. Translating gives CASSSGQGFQETQYF.

V usage is TRBV11-3 and J usage is TRBJ2-7; 10 nucleotides agree with TRBD1. The CDR3 runs 15 residues. Trimming at V came to 3 bases and at J to 0 bases, leaving 2 bases not matched to a gene. CDR1 is SGHNT and CDR2 is YENEEA in the germline V gene. Here the CDR3 reads CASSLGDRGSYEQYF. As DNA, the CDR3 is TGTGCCAGCAGCTTGGGGGACAGGGGCTCCTACGAGCAGTACTTC.

This chain links TRBV5-1 with TRBJ1-2; 10 nucleotides match TRBD1. Trimming cost V 4 bases and J 8 bases; bases outside gene matches: 11. Germline CDR1 SGHRS, CDR2 YFSETQ. This CDR3 comprises 15 residues. The CDR3 sequence is CASSPGDRDRGGYTF. The CDR3 nucleotides are TGCGCCAGCAGCCCTGGGGACCGGGACAGGGGCGGCTACACCTTC.

This chain links TRBV28 with TRBJ2-7; the D is unclear. The length of the CDR3 is 15 residues. Germline V gene sequence: CDR1 MDHEN, CDR2 SYDVKM. V was trimmed by 5 bases and J by 0 bases, leaving 14 bases between them. The CDR3 nucleotides read TGTGCCAGCAGTGATACACGCAGGAGCTCCTACGAGCAGTACTTC. This encodes CASSDTRRSSYEQYF. The full variable domain, its missing parts supplied by reference TRBV28 and TRBJ2-7, is DVKVTQSSRYLVKRTGEKVFLECVQDMDHENMFWYRQDPGLGLRLIYFSYDVKMKEKGDIPEGYSVSREKKERFSLILESASTNQTSMYLCASSDTRRSSYEQYFGPGTRLTVT.

This chain connects TRBV7-2 to TRBJ2-1; 11 bases fit TRBD2. Trimming took 6 bases from V and 4 from J; bases not matched to a gene: 17. Germline-derived CDR1 and CDR2 are SGHTA and FQGNSA. CDR3 length: 19 residues. CDR3 protein: CASRGEGVAGGPGYNEQFF. Here the CDR3 DNA reads TGTGCCAGCAGGGGGGAGGGTGTAGCGGGAGGGCCGGGGTACAATGAGCAGTTCTTC.

This chain connects TRBV2 to TRBJ1-5; D might be TRBD1 (5 bases). Germline CDR1 SNHLY, CDR2 FYNNEI. The CDR3 sequence is 14 residues long. V gave up 10 bases and J gave up 6 bases, with 19 bases separating them. The CDR3 reads CATSRSGVTQPQHF. Written as DNA, the CDR3 is TGTGCCACCTCTCGGTCGGGGGTGACTCAGCCCCAGCATTTT.

V usage is TRBV10-3 and J usage is TRBJ2-7; 12 bases are a match to TRBD2. Germline V CDR1 and CDR2: ENHRY, SYGVKD. J gave up 0 bases and V 5 bases, and 5 bases lay outside the gene matches. CDR3 length equals 16 residues. CDR3 region: CAISPGLAGNSYEQYF. CDR3 coding DNA: TGTGCCATCAGTCCCGGACTAGCGGGGAACTCCTACGAGCAGTACTTC.

This rearrangement joins TRBV11-3 to TRBJ2-1; 11 positions match TRBD1. Germline loops: CDR1 SGHNT, CDR2 YENEEA. CDR3 length: 15 residues. V was clipped by 5 bases and J by 9 bases; unmatched bases: 9. The CDR3 nucleotides read TGTGCCAGCAGCGTGAGCGGACAGGGGGCAGGTGAGCAGTTCTTC. It encodes CASSVSGQGAGEQFF. The whole variable domain, remainder taken from reference TRBV11-3 and TRBJ2-1, is EAGVVQSPRYKIIEKKQPVAFWCNPISGHNTLYWYLQNLGQGPELLIRYENEEAVDDSQLPKDRFSAERLKGVDSTLKIQPAELGDSAVYLCASSVSGQGAGEQFFGPGTRLTVL.

The chain couples TRBV6-5 to TRBJ2-1; 9 bases fit TRBD1. Trimming took 4 bases from V and 8 from J; bases not matched to a gene: 12. The CDR3 is 16 amino acids. CDR1 is MNHEY and CDR2 is SVGAGI in the germline V gene. Here the CDR3 DNA reads TGTGCCAGCAGTTCTCACCGGACAGGGGTACGGGATGAGCAGTTCTTC. This gives the protein CASSSHRTGVRDEQFF.

This chain joins TRBV7-2 and TRBJ2-7, with D perhaps matching TRBD2 (6 bases). Germline CDR1 and CDR2: SGHTA and FQGNSA. This CDR3 contains 14 residues. V was pared by 3 bases and J by 6 bases, with 15 bases between. The CDR3 bases are TGTGCCAGCAGCTTGACCCAGACTAGTACCGAGCAGTACTTC. This sequence encodes CASSLTQTSTEQYF. The whole variable domain, remainder taken from reference TRBV7-2 and TRBJ2-7, is GAGVSQSPSNKVTEKGKDVELRCDPISGHTALYWYRQSLGQGLEFLIYFQGNSAPDKSGLPSDRFSAERTGGSVSTLTIQRTQQEDSAVYLCASSLTQTSTEQYFGPGTRLTVT.

This chain links TRBV7-9 with TRBJ1-5, with 10 positions matching TRBD1. CDR3 length equals 13 residues. Germline V CDR1 and CDR2: SEHNR, FQNEAQ (reference sequence). Trimming took 8 bases from V and 5 from J; bases not matched to a gene: 3. The CDR3 region is CASGGTGDQPQHF. CDR3 coding DNA: TGTGCCAGCGGGGGGACAGGGGATCAGCCCCAGCATTTT.

Only one count was recorded for this clone. The chain recombines TRBV7-3 with TRBJ2-3; unclear D gene. Germline lookup yields CDR1 SGHTA and CDR2 FQGTGA. Trimming stripped 5 bases from V and 1 base from J, with 13 bases between. This CDR3 comprises 15 residues. CDR3: CASSATPERTDTQYF. CDR3 sequence (DNA): TGTGCCAGCAGCGCAACACCAGAACGCACAGATACGCAGTATTTT.

The chain links TRBV12-5 to TRBJ1-4; D not certain. The CDR3 extends over 19 amino acids. CDR1 and CDR2 (germline): LGHNT, FRNRAP. Trimming shortened V by 1 base and J by 0 bases, and 18 bases separated the two germline ends. CDR3 protein: CASGLAPSVQSPTNEKLFF. Here the CDR3 DNA reads TGTGCTAGTGGTTTGGCTCCTTCCGTTCAGTCTCCAACTAATGAAAAACTGTTTTTT.

The J gene is TRBJ1-4, the V gene TRBV5-5, with 12 bases aligning to TRBD1. CDR1 is SGHKS and CDR2 is YYEKEE in the germline V gene (reference sequence). The CDR3 runs 14 residues. The trim removed 4 bases at V and 8 bases at J, leaving 3 bases unmatched. CDR3 residues: CASSPGTGGEKLFF. DNA for the CDR3: TGTGCCAGCAGCCCCGGGACAGGGGGCGAAAAACTGTTTTTT.

This clone was seen a handful of times. The rearrangement uses TRBV9 and TRBJ1-4; D unclear. The CDR3 consists of 16 residues. V lost 3 bases and J 4 bases, leaving 16 bases between the germline ends. Germline values: CDR1 SGDLS, CDR2 YYNGEE. The CDR3 nucleotides are TGTGCCAGCAGCGACGGACGACCTGTTGATAATGAAAAACTGTTTTTT. It codes for CASSDGRPVDNEKLFF.

The chain carries TRBV27 and TRBJ2-1; 7 bases agree with TRBD2. Losses at the gene ends were 3 bases for V and 3 bases for J; bases not matched to a gene: 8. Germline V lookup: CDR1 MNHEY, CDR2 SMNVEV (reference sequence). There are 16 residues in the CDR3. The CDR3 reads CASSFPRGDSYNEQFF. The DNA of the CDR3 is TGTGCCAGCAGTTTCCCCCGGGGGGATAGCTACAATGAGCAGTTCTTC.

The rearrangement uses TRBV9 and TRBJ2-2, with D perhaps TRBD2 (6 bases). The germline V gene encodes CDR1 SGDLS and CDR2 YYNGEE. The V end lost 1 base, the J end lost 6 bases, and 13 bases lay between the germline ends. There are 15 residues in the CDR3. In DNA form, the CDR3 reads TGTGCCAGCAGCGTAACGGGAGAAGTCGCCGGGGAGCTGTTTTTT. Its protein product is CASSVTGEVAGELFF.

This chain links TRBV27 with TRBJ2-4, with D hard to call. V was clipped by 5 bases and J by 0 bases, with 14 bases between them. This CDR3 is built from 16 residues. From germline, CDR1 is MNHEY and CDR2 SMNVEV (reference sequence). In nucleotides, the CDR3 is TGTGCCAGCAGTCCCCAGAGATCCCTAGCCAAAAACATTCAGTACTTC. It translates to CASSPQRSLAKNIQYF.

This rearrangement joins TRBV5-1 to TRBJ2-5, with D possibly TRBD2 on 5 matching bases. Germline V gene sequence: CDR1 SGHRS, CDR2 YFSETQ. This CDR3 region has 14 residues. V lost 0 bases to trimming and J lost 7 bases, with 13 bases between them. The CDR3 DNA reads TGCGCCAGCAGCTTGGTTTCATCCGAGGGGACCCAGTACTTC. The encoded protein is CASSLVSSEGTQYF.

J is TRBJ1-6 and V is TRBV7-2; 8 bases align to TRBD1. This CDR3 is 16 amino acids long. Germline CDR1 is SGHTA and CDR2 is FQGNSA. V dropped 5 bases and J dropped 6; count of bases not matched to a gene: 9. CDR3 loop: CASSIEGQVVNSPLHF. For the CDR3, the DNA is TGTGCCAGCAGCATCGAGGGACAGGTAGTTAATTCACCCCTCCACTTT.

The chain combines TRBV12-5 with TRBJ1-5; tentative D call: TRBD1 (5 bases). Trimming left V 3 bases short and J 10 bases short, with 10 bases between. Germline CDR1 is LGHNT and CDR2 is FRNRAP. CDR3 length equals 12 residues. The CDR3 DNA is TGTGCTAGTGGTTTATTTGACAGACCCCAGCATTTT. Its protein is CASGLFDRPQHF.

Only a few counts were recorded for this clone. The rearrangement joins TRBV25-1 to TRBJ2-1; a possible D gene is TRBD2 (5 bases). CDR1 and CDR2 (germline): MGHDK, SYGVNS. V was trimmed by 6 bases and J by 0 bases, leaving 9 bases between them. There are 14 residues in the CDR3. CDR3 nucleotide sequence: TGTGCCAGCAGACGGGGAAGCTCCTACAATGAGCAGTTCTTC. This codes for CASRRGSSYNEQFF.

In DNA form, the CDR3 reads TGCGCCAGCAGCTTGGAAATCACGCAAGAGACCCAGTACTTC. Its translation: CASSLEITQETQYF. This chain uses TRBV5-1 with TRBJ2-5; D remains unclear. CDR3 size: 14 residues. Germline lookup yields CDR1 SGHRS and CDR2 YFSETQ. Trimming took 0 bases from V and 2 from J, leaving 8 bases between them.

V is TRBV28 and J is TRBJ2-3; D not certain. CDR1 and CDR2 from the germline V gene are MDHEN and SYDVKM. The length of the CDR3 is 13 residues. V lost 7 bases to trimming and J lost 5 bases, with 13 bases between them. CDR3 protein: CASTWGGLDTQYF. CDR3 nucleotide sequence: TGTGCCAGCACTTGGGGTGGGCTAGATACGCAGTATTTT.

The chain couples TRBV28 to TRBJ1-1, with D uncertain. The V and J ends lost 1 base and 1 base respectively, with 7 bases between them. Germline V gene sequence: CDR1 MDHEN, CDR2 SYDVKM. The CDR3 sequence is 14 residues long. The CDR3 loop is CASSLLVPNTEAFF. CDR3 DNA: TGTGCCAGCAGTTTATTGGTTCCGAACACTGAAGCTTTCTTT.